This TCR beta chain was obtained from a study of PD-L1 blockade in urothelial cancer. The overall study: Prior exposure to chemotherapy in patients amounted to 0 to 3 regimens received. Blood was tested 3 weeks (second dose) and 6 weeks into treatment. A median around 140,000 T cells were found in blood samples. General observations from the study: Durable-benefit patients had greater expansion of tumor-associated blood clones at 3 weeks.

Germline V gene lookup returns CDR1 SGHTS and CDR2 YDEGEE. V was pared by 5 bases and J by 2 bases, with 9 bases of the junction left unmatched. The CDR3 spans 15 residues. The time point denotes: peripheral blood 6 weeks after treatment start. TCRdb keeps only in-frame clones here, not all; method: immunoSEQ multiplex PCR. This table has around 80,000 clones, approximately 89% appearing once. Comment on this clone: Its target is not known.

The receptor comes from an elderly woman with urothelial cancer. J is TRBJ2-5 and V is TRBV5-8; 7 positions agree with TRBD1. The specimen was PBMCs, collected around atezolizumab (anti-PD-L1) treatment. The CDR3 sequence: CASRVGQVGQETQYF. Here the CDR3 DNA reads TGTGCCAGCAGGGTTGGACAGGTGGGTCAAGAGACCCAGTACTTC.